This TCR beta chain was observed in a study of early T cells in non-severe SARS-CoV-2 infection. This clonotype was detected only a few times. TCRdb reanalysed the 5' RACE reads using MiXCR and keeps one entry per CDR3 protein. Here the sample spans 74,000 or so distinct CDR3 sequences, 11% being singletons. CDR1 is DFQATT and CDR2 is SNEGSKA in the germline V gene (reference sequence). Trimming left V 4 bases short and J 5 bases short, with 24 bases between. This CDR3 is 16 amino acids long. The source material was whole blood. The chain uses TRBV20-1 and TRBJ2-7, with D possibly being TRBD1 (5 bases). The TCR was taken from an adult who was a healthcare worker with PCR-confirmed SARS-CoV-2 infection or an uninfected control (not recorded which). For the CDR3, the DNA is TGCAGTGCTATGGGGCCTAGGCCGGCCCGCCAAGACGAGCAGTACTTC. Its translation is CSAMGPRPARQDEQYF.